This T cell receptor beta chain was observed in a study of response to subunit inactivated influenza vaccine. TCRdb re-called the RT-PCR reads with MiXCR, one entry per CDR3 protein. The table shows some 600,000 distinct CDR3 sequences, with 12% to 15% occurring only once. The CDR3 length is 15 residues. Trimming at V came to 5 bases and at J to 5 bases, leaving 7 bases not matched to a gene. Germline V lookup: CDR1 MNHNS, CDR2 SASEGT. The sample holds a few counts of this clonotype. As yet, its antigen is unknown. Study results and limitations: Every seasonal influenza vaccination brings in few new T cells, the authors suggested.

The TCR sequence derives from a man aged 50 or older who received an inactivated influenza vaccine. The input for sequencing was PBMCs from blood, taken approximately 15 days before vaccination. The J gene is TRBJ2-1, the V gene TRBV6-1, with TRBD1 identical over 9 bases. DNA of the CDR3: TGTGCCAGCAGTCGGGACAGGGTTTCCGACAATGAGCAGTTCTTC. Translated: CASSRDRVSDNEQFF.